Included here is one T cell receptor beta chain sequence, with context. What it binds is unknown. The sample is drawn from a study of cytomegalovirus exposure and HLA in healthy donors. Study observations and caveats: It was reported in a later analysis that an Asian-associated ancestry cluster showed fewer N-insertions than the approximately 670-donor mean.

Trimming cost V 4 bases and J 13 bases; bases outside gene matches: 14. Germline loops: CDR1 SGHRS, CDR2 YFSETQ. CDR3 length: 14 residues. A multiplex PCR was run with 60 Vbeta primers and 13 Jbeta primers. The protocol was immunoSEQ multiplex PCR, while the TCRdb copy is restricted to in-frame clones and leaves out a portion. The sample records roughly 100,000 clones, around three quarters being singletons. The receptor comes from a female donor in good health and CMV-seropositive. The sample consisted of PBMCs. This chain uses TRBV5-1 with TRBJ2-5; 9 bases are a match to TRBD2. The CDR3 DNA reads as TGCGCCAGCAGCCTGACTAGCGGAGCCCCCGGCGGGTACTTC. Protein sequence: CASSLTSGAPGGYF. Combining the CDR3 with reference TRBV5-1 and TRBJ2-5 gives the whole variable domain KAGVTQTPRYLIKTRGQQVTLSCSPISGHRSVSWYQQTPGQGLQFLFEYFSETQRNKGNFPGRFSGRQFSNSRSEMNVSTLELGDSALYLCASSLTSGAPGGYFGPGTRLLVL.